A single sample is the source of the 30 T cell receptor beta chains below, sequenced in a study of blood T cell repertoires in COVID-19. Sequencing was performed with immunoSEQ multiplex PCR; in TCRdb, only in-frame clones are kept and a portion is missing. Here the sample spans approximately 210,000 clones, roughly 90% being singletons. The sample was PBMCs or T cells enriched from blood (not recorded which). These TCRs come from a woman aged 25 to 39 who had recovered from COVID-19.

The J gene is TRBJ2-2, the V gene TRBV7-6; TRBD2 is a possible D gene (6 bases). CDR1 is SGHVS, CDR2 FNYEAQ, per germline. The CDR3 is 16 amino acids. Trimming removed 5 bases from V and 1 base from J, with 14 bases in between. CDR3 DNA: TGTGCCAGCAGCCCTACCTTGGAGGGGAACACCGGGGAGCTGTTTTTT. Protein: CASSPTLEGNTGELFF.

Here the CDR3 DNA reads TGTGCCTGGAGGCAGGGCCAAGATCAGCCCCAGCATTTT. Protein: CAWRQGQDQPQHF. The rearrangement joins TRBV30 to TRBJ1-5, with a weak D call TRBD1 (5 bases). Between the trimmed V and J ends, which lost 3 bases and 5 bases, there was a span of 11 bases. Germline assignment: CDR1 GTSNPN and CDR2 SVGIG (reference sequence). The CDR3 is 13 residues long.

The J gene is TRBJ2-7, the V gene TRBV11-3; D may be TRBD1 (6 bases). The CDR3 has 14 residues. With 1 base removed from V and 2 bases from J, the gap between germline ends came to 9 bases. The germline V gene encodes CDR1 SGHNT and CDR2 YENEEA. The CDR3 spells CASSLGTGTYEQYF. DNA of the CDR3: TGTGCCAGCAGCTTAGGTACAGGGACCTACGAGCAGTACTTC. Full variable domain (rest looked up from reference TRBV11-3 and TRBJ2-7): EAGVVQSPRYKIIEKKQPVAFWCNPISGHNTLYWYLQNLGQGPELLIRYENEEAVDDSQLPKDRFSAERLKGVDSTLKIQPAELGDSAVYLCASSLGTGTYEQYFGPGTRLTVT.

The chain combines TRBV5-1 with TRBJ1-1; D is uncertain. Trimming stripped 0 bases from V and 7 bases from J, with 10 bases between. CDR3 length: 13 amino acids. The germline V gene encodes CDR1 SGHRS and CDR2 YFSETQ. CDR3: CASSLVAGSEAFF. DNA for the CDR3: TGCGCCAGCAGCTTGGTAGCGGGGAGTGAAGCTTTCTTT.

Note on this clone: Other DNA sequences in the same sample also yield this CDR3. The genes are TRBV6-5 and TRBJ1-3; unclear D gene. The CDR3 totals 15 residues. Trimming shortened V by 0 bases and J by 2 bases, and 8 bases separated the two germline ends. Germline CDR1 MNHEY, CDR2 SVGAGI. CDR3 coding DNA: TGTGCCAGCAGTTACTCTGGAGGGACTGGAAACACCATATATTTT. Protein: CASSYSGGTGNTIYF.

The chain is built from TRBV7-9 and TRBJ2-7, with D unclear. V was clipped by 1 base and J by 3 bases, with 7 bases between them. Germline values: CDR1 SEHNR, CDR2 FQNEAQ (reference sequence). There are 13 residues in the CDR3. The CDR3 bases are TGTGCCAGCAGCTTAGTGTCGAGCTACGAGCAGTACTTC. It yields the protein CASSLVSSYEQYF.

The V call is TRBV5-1, the J call TRBJ1-4; D uncertain. The CDR3 sequence is 15 residues long. Looked up from germline, CDR1 is SGHRS and CDR2 is YFSETQ. V lost 4 bases and J lost 0, with 10 bases in between. CDR3 region: CASSLDSSTNEKLFF. CDR3 nucleotides: TGCGCCAGCAGCCTGGACTCATCAACTAATGAAAAACTGTTTTTT.

This clone has just one count. V is TRBV18 and J is TRBJ2-3; a possible D gene is TRBD1 (6 bases). The CDR3 has 17 amino acids. Trimming left V 3 bases short and J 0 bases short, with 16 bases between. Looked up from germline, CDR1 is KGHSH and CDR2 is LQKENI. The DNA for the CDR3 is TGTGCCAGCTCACCGGTTGGACAGATCTCTAGCACAGATACGCAGTATTTT. Translating gives CASSPVGQISSTDTQYF.

The chain has TRBV3-1 (or the pseudogene TRBV3-2) and TRBJ1-2; maybe TRBD1 (5 bases). Trimming left V 1 base short and J 5 bases short, with 11 bases between. CDR1 is LGHDT and CDR2 is YNNKEL in the germline V gene (reference sequence). The CDR3 is 14 amino acids. CDR3 in amino acids: CASSQAPRVYGYTF. In nucleotides, the CDR3 is TGTGCCAGCAGCCAAGCTCCCAGGGTTTATGGCTACACCTTC.

The chain uses TRBV10-3 and TRBJ1-1; D might be TRBD1 (5 bases). With 5 bases removed from V and 0 bases from J, the gap between germline ends came to 13 bases. The CDR3 totals 15 residues. CDR1 and CDR2 (germline): ENHRY, SYGVKD. CDR3 coding DNA: TGTGCCATCAGTCGACTTGGGGGGATGAACACTGAAGCTTTCTTT. Translation: CAISRLGGMNTEAFF.

Remarks on this clone: Other DNA sequences in the same sample also yield this CDR3. The chain joins TRBV7-3 to TRBJ2-4, with D possibly matching TRBD2 (6 bases). The CDR3 is made up of 16 amino acids. The V gene's germline CDR1 is SGHTA and CDR2 FQGTGA. Trimming pared 2 bases from V and 5 bases from J, leaving 16 bases between. CDR3 amino acids: CASSLQGGGVENIQYF. CDR3 nucleotides: TGTGCCAGCAGCTTACAGGGAGGAGGAGTAGAAAACATTCAGTACTTC.

This chain's CDR3 is CASSLMISGNNEQFF. DNA of the CDR3: TGTGCCAGCAGCTTAATGATTTCAGGGAACAATGAGCAGTTCTTC. This chain links TRBV7-6 with TRBJ2-1; TRBD1 might be the D (5 bases). Germline lookup yields CDR1 SGHVS and CDR2 FNYEAQ. The CDR3 is 15 amino acids. Trimming took 2 bases from V and 5 from J, leaving 13 bases between them. The complete variable domain, with remaining parts taken from reference TRBV7-6 and TRBJ2-1, reads GAGVSQSPRYKVTKRGQDVALRCDPISGHVSLYWYRQALGQGPEFLTYFNYEAQQDKSGLPNDRFSAERPEGSISTLTIQRTEQRDSAMYRCASSLMISGNNEQFFGPGTRLTVL.

Comments on this clone: Additional DNA sequences in this sample encode the identical CDR3. The V and J genes are TRBV3-1 (or the pseudogene TRBV3-2) and TRBJ1-1; D not resolved. CDR1 and CDR2 from the germline V gene are LGHDT and YNNKEL (reference sequence). The CDR3 consists of 14 residues. V gave up 0 bases and J gave up 1 base, with 6 bases separating them. The CDR3 spells CASSQDSRNTEAFF. CDR3 DNA: TGTGCCAGCAGCCAAGACTCTAGGAACACTGAAGCTTTCTTT.

The chain has TRBV28 and TRBJ2-2; D is possibly TRBD2 (5 bases). The CDR3 totals 15 residues. Germline-derived CDR1 and CDR2 are MDHEN and SYDVKM. V was trimmed by 3 bases and J by 0 bases, leaving 8 bases between them. As DNA, the CDR3 is TGTGCCAGCAGTTTGGCGGGTTCGAACACCGGGGAGCTGTTTTTT. It encodes CASSLAGSNTGELFF.

The J gene is TRBJ1-6, the V gene TRBV4-3, with 8 positions matching TRBD1. The CDR3 totals 15 residues. Germline assignment: CDR1 LGHNA and CDR2 YSLEER. Trimming removed 4 bases from V and 10 bases from J; junction bases left unmatched: 9. The CDR3 loop is CASSPWTGPESPLHF. The CDR3 region has the DNA TGCGCCAGCAGCCCGTGGACAGGGCCCGAGTCACCCCTCCACTTT.

J is TRBJ2-1 and V is TRBV10-3; 10 nucleotides agree with TRBD2. The CDR3 is made up of 13 amino acids. Losses at the gene ends were 3 bases for V and 14 bases for J; bases not matched to a gene: 7. Germline V gene lookup returns CDR1 ENHRY and CDR2 SYGVKD. CDR3 coding DNA: TGTGCCATCAGTGAAGAAAGCGGGAGGGAGGAGTTCTTC. This codes for CAISEESGREEFF.

Only a few counts were recorded for this clone. The chain uses TRBV6-4 and TRBJ1-2; a weak D match, TRBD1 (5 bases). V dropped 2 bases and J dropped 4 bases, with 11 bases sitting between them. This CDR3 has 14 amino acids. Germline V lookup: CDR1 MRHNA, CDR2 SNTAGT. CDR3 sequence reads: CASSDPDKGYGYTF. The CDR3 DNA is TGTGCCAGCAGTGACCCGGACAAGGGCTATGGCTACACCTTC.

This clone appeared a single time. This chain connects TRBV7-9 to TRBJ2-7; 8 nucleotides align to TRBD1. V lost 2 bases and J lost 4; bases outside the gene matches: 7. The V gene's germline CDR1 is SEHNR and CDR2 FQNEAQ (reference sequence). The CDR3 sequence is 15 residues long. The CDR3 sequence: CASSLITGGAYEQYF. Written as DNA, the CDR3 is TGTGCCAGCAGCTTAATTACAGGGGGAGCTTACGAGCAGTACTTC.

The genes are TRBV5-1 and TRBJ1-1; the match to TRBD1 covers 10 bases. CDR1 is SGHRS, CDR2 YFSETQ, per germline. Losses at the gene ends were 0 bases for V and 5 bases for J; bases not matched to a gene: 1. This CDR3 contains 14 residues. CDR3 in amino acids: CASSLGDRGTEAFF. Written as DNA, the CDR3 is TGCGCCAGCAGCTTGGGGGACAGGGGTACTGAAGCTTTCTTT.

The chain couples TRBV19 to TRBJ2-1; 10 bases fit TRBD2. The germline gives CDR1 LNHDA, CDR2 SQIVND (reference sequence). This CDR3 has 17 residues. The J segment lost 12 bases and the V segment lost 5 bases, leaving 19 bases of the junction unmatched. The CDR3: CASSSRTSGELFFVQFF. CDR3 bases: TGTGCCAGTAGTTCTCGGACTAGCGGAGAGCTTTTTTTCGTGCAGTTCTTC.

This chain uses TRBV5-1 with TRBJ2-4, with D possibly matching TRBD1 (7 bases). This CDR3 is 14 amino acids long. The germline CDR1 and CDR2 sequences are SGHRS and YFSETQ. V lost 0 bases and J lost 8, with 12 bases in between. The DNA for the CDR3 is TGCGCCAGCAGCTTGGGGCAGGGGGGAGACATTCAGTACTTC. Its protein is CASSLGQGGDIQYF.

The chain joins TRBV9 to TRBJ2-7, with 10 positions matching TRBD2. Germline V CDR1 and CDR2: SGDLS, YYNGEE. V was pared by 4 bases and J by 2 bases, with 6 bases of the junction left unmatched. CDR3 size: 15 residues. CDR3 in amino acids: CASSSRTSGPYEQYF. The CDR3 nucleotides read TGTGCCAGCAGCTCCCGGACTAGCGGTCCCTACGAGCAGTACTTC.

The chain has TRBV9 and TRBJ1-2, with D unresolved. The CDR3 length is 15 residues. CDR1 is SGDLS and CDR2 is YYNGEE in the germline V gene. Deletions cut 3 bases from V and 8 bases from J, with 20 bases between. As DNA, the CDR3 is TGTGCCAGCAGCGCAGGACCGGGATTGGATAGAGGCTACACCTTC. Protein sequence: CASSAGPGLDRGYTF.

The V gene is TRBV5-6, the J gene TRBJ2-7; 8 nucleotides line up with TRBD2. V shed 0 bases, J shed 3 bases, and the junction held 8 bases outside the gene matches. The CDR3 spans 16 residues. From germline, CDR1 is SGHDT and CDR2 YYEEEE. The DNA for the CDR3 is TGTGCCAGCAGCTTGGATCTGGCGGGGGGTTTCTACGAGCAGTACTTC. Protein sequence: CASSLDLAGGFYEQYF.

V gene TRBV6-5 combines with J gene TRBJ2-3; maybe TRBD1 (6 bases). In germline, CDR1 is MNHEY, CDR2 SVGAGI. V lost 6 bases and J 0 bases, leaving 13 bases between the germline ends. This CDR3 is built from 15 residues. In DNA form, the CDR3 reads TGTGCCAGCAGCAATAGGGACACCAGCACAGATACGCAGTATTTT. Translation: CASSNRDTSTDTQYF.

The CDR3 DNA reads as TGCGCCAGCAGCCAAGGCAGGGGAGGCAATCAGCCCCAGCATTTT. It specifies CASSQGRGGNQPQHF. The V and J genes are TRBV4-3 and TRBJ1-5, with D possibly TRBD1 on 6 matching bases. In germline, CDR1 is LGHNA, CDR2 YSLEER. The CDR3 spans 15 residues. V shed 1 base and J shed 2 bases, with 9 bases lying between them.

V usage is TRBV24-1 and J usage is TRBJ1-1, with 7 nucleotides matching TRBD1. Germline V gene lookup returns CDR1 KGHDR and CDR2 SFDVKD. This CDR3 has 14 residues. Unmatched junction bases numbered 7, after V lost 3 bases and J lost 7 bases. CDR3 coding DNA: TGTGCCACCAGTGATCCCGACCAGGGGGGTGAAGCTTTCTTT. This sequence encodes CATSDPDQGGEAFF.

This chain uses TRBV4-2 with TRBJ1-5; D not certain. Looked up from germline, CDR1 is LGHNA and CDR2 is YNFKEQ. The CDR3 sequence is 16 residues long. The germline V and J ends were trimmed by 0 bases and 6 bases, with 15 bases remaining between them. The DNA of the CDR3 is TGTGCCAGCAGCCAAGATGAACCCTCGGCTAGTCAGCCCCAGCATTTT. Translating it yields CASSQDEPSASQPQHF.

This chain uses TRBV29-1 with TRBJ2-2, with TRBD1 identical over 7 bases. Germline V lookup: CDR1 SQVTM, CDR2 ANQGSEA. The CDR3 spans 15 residues. V trimming: 7 bases; J trimming: 7 bases; junction bases outside the gene matches: 15. CDR3 nucleotide sequence: TGCAGCGCAGGAACAGGGGTCCAGGGGATCGGGGAGCTGTTTTTT. Amino acid sequence: CSAGTGVQGIGELFF.

A single count supports this clone. The V gene is TRBV9, the J gene TRBJ2-7, with 10 bases lining up with TRBD2. J gave up 6 bases and V 4 bases, and 7 bases lay outside the gene matches. Germline V gives CDR1 SGDLS, CDR2 YYNGEE. The length of the CDR3 is 14 residues. This CDR3 reads CASSPSGRASEQYF. The CDR3, as DNA: TGTGCCAGCAGCCCAAGCGGGAGGGCCAGCGAGCAGTACTTC.